The rows below give T cell receptor beta chains drawn from one sample of a study of Ad26.COV2.S vaccination and SARS-CoV-2 variants. Sequencing used immunoSEQ multiplex PCR; TCRdb keeps in-frame clones, though not all of them. The data show roughly 400,000 clones, 90% seen once. The sequenced sample was peripheral blood, obtained in a trial of Ad26.COV2.S vaccine versus placebo. Receptors originate from a person aged 18-65 years who received the Ad26.COV2.S COVID-19 vaccine or a placebo. Both conserved end residues are part of each CDR3. The D gene is left open where the match is weak. Expanded clones get a size class; other rows say once, few or many, or leave the size out.

TRBJ2-3,-,-,TRBV28,CASSSLDGTDTQYF,TGTGCCAGCAGTTCCCTGGACGGGACAGATACGCAGTATTTT
TRBJ2-1,-,-,TRBV6-6,CASSYRQGYNEQFF,TGTGCCAGCAGTTACCGGCAGGGCTACAATGAGCAGTTCTTC
TRBJ2-1,-,once,TRBV2,CATQDRYNEQFF,TGTGCCACTCAGGACAGATACAATGAGCAGTTCTTC
TRBJ2-5,-,-,TRBV2,CASSRQGETQYF,TGTGCCAGCAGTCGACAAGGGGAGACCCAGTACTTC
TRBJ2-2,TRBD2,-,TRBV7-2,CASRQLGTSVVTGELFF,TGTGCCAGCAGACAACTCGGGACTAGCGTGGTGACCGGGGAGCTGTTTTTT
TRBJ2-3,TRBD1,-,TRBV10-3,CAISEPGQNTDTQYF,TGTGCCATCAGTGAACCGGGACAGAACACAGATACGCAGTATTTT
TRBJ2-1,TRBD2,-,TRBV6-4,CASSQLAGGLNEQFF,TGTGCCAGCAGTCAACTAGCGGGAGGGCTCAATGAGCAGTTCTTC
TRBJ2-1,-,-,TRBV19,CASTTDGYNEQFF,TGTGCCAGTACTACTGACGGATACAATGAGCAGTTCTTC
TRBJ2-7,-,-,TRBV4-1,CASSARQGSGRSEQYF,TGCGCCAGCAGCGCGAGACAAGGCTCAGGAAGGAGTGAGCAGTACTTC
TRBJ2-7,-,-,TRBV9,CASSVETGAYEQYF,TGTGCCAGCAGCGTAGAAACAGGCGCCTACGAGCAGTACTTC
TRBJ2-1,-,once,TRBV19,CASSMPSFSYNEQFF,TGTGCCAGTAGTATGCCTAGCTTCTCCTACAATGAGCAGTTCTTC
TRBJ2-6,-,-,TRBV27,CASKDPSGANVLTF,TGTGCCAGCAAGGACCCCTCTGGGGCCAACGTCCTGACTTTC
TRBJ1-1,-,-,TRBV7-8,CASSKRVGVNTEAFF,TGTGCCAGCAGCAAGAGGGTCGGAGTGAACACTGAAGCTTTCTTT
TRBJ2-3,TRBD2,-,TRBV6-5,CASSYSMGGYTDTQYF,TGTGCCAGCAGTTACTCGATGGGAGGGTACACAGATACGCAGTATTTT
TRBJ2-7,TRBD1,-,TRBV5-1,CASSRATGSASYEQYF,TGCGCCAGCAGCCGAGCGACAGGGAGTGCTTCCTACGAGCAGTACTTC
TRBJ2-7,-,-,TRBV28,CASSSPSGGSYEQYF,TGTGCCAGCAGTTCGCCTAGTGGGGGCTCCTACGAGCAGTACTTC
TRBJ1-6,TRBD1,-,TRBV7-9,CASSLGQGLDSPLHF,TGTGCCAGCAGCTTGGGACAGGGATTGGATTCACCCCTCCACTTT
TRBJ1-2,TRBD1,-,TRBV5-1,CASSLPGQGFGYTF,TGCGCCAGCAGCTTGCCAGGACAGGGGTTTGGCTACACCTTC
TRBJ2-5,-,-,TRBV7-8,CASRPGIETQYF,TGTGCCAGCAGGCCCGGGATCGAGACCCAGTACTTC
TRBJ2-7,TRBD2,-,TRBV9,CASSPRTSGTTYEQYF,TGTGCCAGCAGCCCCCGGACTAGCGGGACTACCTACGAGCAGTACTTC
TRBJ2-6,-,-,TRBV5-1,CASSIPSSSGANVLTF,TGCGCCAGCAGCATCCCCTCTAGTTCTGGGGCCAACGTCCTGACTTTC
TRBJ2-2,TRBD2,-,TRBV5-4,CASSSRALAGNTGELFF,TGTGCCAGCAGCTCTCGTGCGCTAGCGGGGAACACCGGGGAGCTGTTTTTT
TRBJ2-1,TRBD2,once,TRBV18,CASSSGRASSSYNEQFF,TGTGCCAGCTCGTCCGGGAGGGCTTCGAGCTCCTACAATGAGCAGTTCTTC